This T cell receptor beta chain was identified during a study of Graves' ophthalmopathy and Graves' hyperthyroidism. Overall study results and limits: Ophthalmopathy was separated from stable hyperthyroidism by a 13-signature model with over 85% sensitivity and over 70% specificity. Most thyroid-expanded clonotypes exceeding 0.001 frequency were also found in blood. Ophthalmopathy progression cases were predicted by the model with roughly 71% sensitivity and more than 72% specificity.

Germline V lookup: CDR1 DFQATT, CDR2 SNEGSKA (reference sequence). This CDR3 has 11 residues. Researchers took RNA transcripts and amplified TCR beta CDR3 regions from them. RT-PCR was first run with HTBI primers, then multiplex PCR in a second round. TCRdb reanalysed the multiplex PCR reads using MiXCR and keeps one entry per CDR3 protein. This table holds approximately 540,000 distinct CDR3 sequences, less than 45% found once. On this clonotype itself: Its antigen is undetermined. The CDR3 end shows no conserved phenylalanine or tryptophan, and so a read error is likely.

The chain joins TRBV20-1 to TRBJ2-7; 7 positions match TRBD1. The clonotype originates from an adult man with Graves' hyperthyroidism. Sequenced sample: peripheral blood or thyroid tissue (not recorded which). This chain's CDR3 is CGASFGQAQYS. The CDR3 bases are TGCGGTGCTAGTTTCGGACAGGCGCAGTACTCC.